Here is one T cell receptor beta chain with its context. Measured with immunoSEQ multiplex PCR; TCRdb has only the in-frame clones, and not every one. The repertoire consists of over 100,000 clones, with around nine tenths occurring once and the leading ten covering more than 2.5%. The germline gives CDR1 LGHNA, CDR2 YNFKEQ. The CDR3 length is 15 residues. V gave up 0 bases and J gave up 5 bases, with 14 bases separating them. The entry originates in a study of control samples from healthy donors and cancer patients. The sequenced sample consisted of blood. V is TRBV4-2 and J is TRBJ2-7; D might be TRBD1 (6 bases). This receptor was obtained from a man between 45 and 60 years old in good health. In nucleotides, the CDR3 is TGTGCCAGCAGCCAAGATCCCACAGGGTTCGACGAGCAGTACTTC. Its protein product is CASSQDPTGFDEQYF.